This T cell receptor (beta chain) appears in the sequencing data of a study of cytomegalovirus exposure and HLA in healthy donors. General study points: The investigators catalogued under 200 TCR beta chains as cytomegalovirus-associated. Per a prior analysis, the majority of TCR beta V segments were productive roughly 87% or roughly 30% of the time. Reported findings show TCR beta sequences accurately forecast HLA-A and HLA-B alleles in most subjects.

As regards this clone: Its target is unknown.

Both 60 Vbeta primers and 13 Jbeta primers went into the PCR. The data were produced by immunoSEQ multiplex PCR, yet TCRdb's version contains in-frame clones alone and is incomplete. Of roughly 200,000 clones in the sample, 80% to 90% were seen once. Nominally healthy donors provided the samples, though records likely missed some immune exposures. In germline, CDR1 is LNHDA, CDR2 SQIVND (reference sequence). Trimming removed 3 bases from V and 7 bases from J; junction bases left unmatched: 5. The CDR3 runs to 15 residues. Input material: PBMCs. The rearrangement joins TRBV19 to TRBJ2-1; 11 bases align to TRBD2. The sequence came from a woman aged 18-35 years in good health and CMV-seronegative. CDR3 protein: CASSITSGSGNEQFF. CDR3 bases: TGTGCCAGTAGTATTACTAGCGGGAGCGGAAATGAGCAGTTCTTC.